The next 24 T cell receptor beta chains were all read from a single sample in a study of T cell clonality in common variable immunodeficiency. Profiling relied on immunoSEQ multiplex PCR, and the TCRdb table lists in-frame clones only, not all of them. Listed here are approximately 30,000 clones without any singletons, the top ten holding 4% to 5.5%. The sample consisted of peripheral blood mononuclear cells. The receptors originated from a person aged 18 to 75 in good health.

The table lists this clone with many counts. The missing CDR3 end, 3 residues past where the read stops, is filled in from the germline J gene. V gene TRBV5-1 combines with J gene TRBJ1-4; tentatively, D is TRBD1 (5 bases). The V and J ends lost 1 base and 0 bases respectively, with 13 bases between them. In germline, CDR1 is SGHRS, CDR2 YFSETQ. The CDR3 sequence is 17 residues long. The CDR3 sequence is CASSLQGAGATNEKLFF. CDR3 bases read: TGCGCCAGCAGCTTGCAAGGGGCGGGGGCAACTAATGAAAAA.

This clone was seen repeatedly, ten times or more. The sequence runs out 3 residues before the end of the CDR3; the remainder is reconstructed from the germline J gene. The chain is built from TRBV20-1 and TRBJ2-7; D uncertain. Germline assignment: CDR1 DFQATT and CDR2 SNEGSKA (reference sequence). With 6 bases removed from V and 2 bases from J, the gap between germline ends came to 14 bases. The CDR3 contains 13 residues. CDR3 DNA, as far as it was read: TGCAGTGCCTCCGGCGGTATCGCCTACGAG. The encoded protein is CSASGGIAYE. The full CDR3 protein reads CSASGGIAYEQYF.

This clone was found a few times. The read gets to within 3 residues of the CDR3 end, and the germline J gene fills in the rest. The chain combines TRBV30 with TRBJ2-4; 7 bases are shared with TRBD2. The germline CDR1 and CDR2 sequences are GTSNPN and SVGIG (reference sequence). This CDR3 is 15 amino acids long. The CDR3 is CAWSVIAPGGRGQYF. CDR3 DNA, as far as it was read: TGTGCCTGGAGTGTAATAGCCCCGGGGGGAAGAGGT. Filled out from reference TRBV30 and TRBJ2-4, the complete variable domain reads SQTIHQWPATLVQPVGSPLSLECTVEGTSNPNLYWYRQAAGRGLQLLFYSVGIGQISSEVPQNLSASRPQDRQFILSSKKLLLSDSGFYLCAWSVIAPGGRGQYFGAGTRLSVL.

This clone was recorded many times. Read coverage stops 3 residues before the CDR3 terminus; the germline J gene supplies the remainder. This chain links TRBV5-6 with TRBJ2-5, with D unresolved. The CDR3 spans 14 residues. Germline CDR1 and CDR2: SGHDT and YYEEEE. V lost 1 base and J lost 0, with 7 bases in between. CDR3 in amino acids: CASSLTRDQETQYF. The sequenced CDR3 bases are TGTGCCAGCAGCTTGACCCGGGACCAAGAGACC.

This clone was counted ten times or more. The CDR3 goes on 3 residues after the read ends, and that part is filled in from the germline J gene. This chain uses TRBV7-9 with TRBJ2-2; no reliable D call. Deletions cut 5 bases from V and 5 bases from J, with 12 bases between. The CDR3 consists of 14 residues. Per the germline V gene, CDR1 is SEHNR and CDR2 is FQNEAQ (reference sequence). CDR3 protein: CASSPVLRTGELFF. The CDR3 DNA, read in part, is TGTGCCAGCAGCCCCGTTCTTCGGACCGGGGAG.

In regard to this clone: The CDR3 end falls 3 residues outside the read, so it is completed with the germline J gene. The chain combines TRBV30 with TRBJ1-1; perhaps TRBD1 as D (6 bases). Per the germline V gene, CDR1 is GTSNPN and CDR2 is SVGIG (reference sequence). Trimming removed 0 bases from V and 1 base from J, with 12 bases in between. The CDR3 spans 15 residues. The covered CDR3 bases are TGTGCCTGGAGTGTACCAGGGGCGAAGAACACTGAA. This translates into CAWSVPGAKNTE. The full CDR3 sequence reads CAWSVPGAKNTEAFF.

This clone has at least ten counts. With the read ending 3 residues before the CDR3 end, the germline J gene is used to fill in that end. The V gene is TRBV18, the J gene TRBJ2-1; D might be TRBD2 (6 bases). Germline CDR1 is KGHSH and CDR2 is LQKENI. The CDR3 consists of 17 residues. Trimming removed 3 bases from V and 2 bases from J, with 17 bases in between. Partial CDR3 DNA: TGTGCCAGCTCACCCGCCGGGGTGGGAGGACCCTACAATGAG. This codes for CASSPAGVGGPYNE. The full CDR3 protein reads CASSPAGVGGPYNEQFF.

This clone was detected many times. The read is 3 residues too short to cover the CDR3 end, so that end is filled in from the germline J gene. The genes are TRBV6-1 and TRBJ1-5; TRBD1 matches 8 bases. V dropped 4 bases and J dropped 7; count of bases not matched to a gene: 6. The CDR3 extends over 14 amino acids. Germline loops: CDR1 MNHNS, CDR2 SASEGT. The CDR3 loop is CASSGRGRGQPQHF. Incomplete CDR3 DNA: TGTGCCAGCAGTGGCAGGGGGCGCGGGCAGCCC.

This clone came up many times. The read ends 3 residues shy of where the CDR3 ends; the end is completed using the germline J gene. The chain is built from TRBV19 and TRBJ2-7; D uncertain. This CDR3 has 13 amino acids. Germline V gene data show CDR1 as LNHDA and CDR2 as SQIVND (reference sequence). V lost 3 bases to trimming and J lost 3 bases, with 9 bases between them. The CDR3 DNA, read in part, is TGTGCCAGTAGTATGGAAGGGTTCTACGAG. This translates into CASSMEGFYE. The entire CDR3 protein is CASSMEGFYEQYF.

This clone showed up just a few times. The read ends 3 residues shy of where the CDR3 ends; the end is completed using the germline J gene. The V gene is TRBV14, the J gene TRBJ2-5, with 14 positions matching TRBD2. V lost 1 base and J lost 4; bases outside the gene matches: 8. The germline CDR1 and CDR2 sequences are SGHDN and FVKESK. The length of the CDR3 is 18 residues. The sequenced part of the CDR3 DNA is TGTGCCAGCAGCCAAGCACTGGGAGGACTAGCGGGAGGAGAGACC. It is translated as CASSQALGGLAGGET. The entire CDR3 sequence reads CASSQALGGLAGGETQYF.

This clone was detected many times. Incomplete CDR3 DNA: TGTGCCTGGAGTTCGACATTGGGCACTGAA. This gives the protein CAWSSTLGTE. From start to end, the CDR3 is CAWSSTLGTEAFF. This chain connects TRBV30 to TRBJ1-1; D gene uncertain. The read terminates 3 residues ahead of where the CDR3 ends, so the germline J gene completes it. The CDR3 contains 13 residues. The germline V gene encodes CDR1 GTSNPN and CDR2 SVGIG (reference sequence). The V end was cut by 2 bases, the J end by 4 bases, with 11 bases between.

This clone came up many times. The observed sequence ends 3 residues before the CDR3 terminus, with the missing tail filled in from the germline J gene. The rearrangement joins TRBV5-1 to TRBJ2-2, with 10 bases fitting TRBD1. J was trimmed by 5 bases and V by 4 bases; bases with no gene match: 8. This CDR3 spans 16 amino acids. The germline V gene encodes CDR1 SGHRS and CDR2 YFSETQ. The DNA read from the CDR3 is TGCGCCAGCAGCACGACAGGGGGCGTAGAGACCGGGGAG. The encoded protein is CASSTTGGVETGE. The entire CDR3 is CASSTTGGVETGELFF.

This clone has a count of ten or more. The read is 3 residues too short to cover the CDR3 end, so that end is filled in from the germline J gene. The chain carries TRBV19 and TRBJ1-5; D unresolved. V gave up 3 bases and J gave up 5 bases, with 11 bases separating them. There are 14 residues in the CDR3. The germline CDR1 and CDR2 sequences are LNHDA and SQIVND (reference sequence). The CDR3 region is CASSIDGLYQPQHF. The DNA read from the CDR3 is TGTGCCAGTAGTATTGACGGACTGTATCAGCCC.

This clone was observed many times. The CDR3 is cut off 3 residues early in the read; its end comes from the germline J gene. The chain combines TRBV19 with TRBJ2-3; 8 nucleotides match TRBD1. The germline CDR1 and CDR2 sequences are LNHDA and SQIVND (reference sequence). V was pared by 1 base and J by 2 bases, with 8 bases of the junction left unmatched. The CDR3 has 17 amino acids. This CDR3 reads CASSIGGAGGYTDTQYF. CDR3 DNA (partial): TGTGCCAGTAGTATAGGGGGAGCAGGGGGCTACACAGATACG.

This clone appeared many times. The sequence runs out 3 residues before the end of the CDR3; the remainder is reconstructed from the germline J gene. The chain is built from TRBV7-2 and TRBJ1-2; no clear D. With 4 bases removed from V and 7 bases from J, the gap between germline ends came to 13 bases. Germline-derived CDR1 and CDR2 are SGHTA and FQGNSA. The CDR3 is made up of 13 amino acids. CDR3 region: CASSSSLTPGYTF. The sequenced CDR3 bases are TGTGCCAGCAGCTCTTCTTTAACTCCTGGC.

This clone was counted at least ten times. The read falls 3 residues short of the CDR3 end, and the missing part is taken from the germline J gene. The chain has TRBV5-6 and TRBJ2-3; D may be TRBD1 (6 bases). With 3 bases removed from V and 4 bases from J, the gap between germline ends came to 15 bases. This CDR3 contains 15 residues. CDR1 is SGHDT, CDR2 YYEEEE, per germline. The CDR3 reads CASSSDQGWADTQYF. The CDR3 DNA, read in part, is TGTGCCAGCAGCTCTGACCAGGGGTGGGCAGATACG.

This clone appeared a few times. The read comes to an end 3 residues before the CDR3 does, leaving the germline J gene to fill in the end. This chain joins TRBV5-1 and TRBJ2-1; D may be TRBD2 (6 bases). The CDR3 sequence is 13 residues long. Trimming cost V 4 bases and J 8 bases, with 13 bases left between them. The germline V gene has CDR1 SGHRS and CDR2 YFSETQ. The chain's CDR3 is CASSLGGLDEQFF. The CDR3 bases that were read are TGCGCCAGCAGCCTTGGAGGGTTGGATGAG. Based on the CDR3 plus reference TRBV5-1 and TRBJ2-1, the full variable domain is KAGVTQTPRYLIKTRGQQVTLSCSPISGHRSVSWYQQTPGQGLQFLFEYFSETQRNKGNFPGRFSGRQFSNSRSEMNVSTLELGDSALYLCASSLGGLDEQFFGPGTRLTVL.

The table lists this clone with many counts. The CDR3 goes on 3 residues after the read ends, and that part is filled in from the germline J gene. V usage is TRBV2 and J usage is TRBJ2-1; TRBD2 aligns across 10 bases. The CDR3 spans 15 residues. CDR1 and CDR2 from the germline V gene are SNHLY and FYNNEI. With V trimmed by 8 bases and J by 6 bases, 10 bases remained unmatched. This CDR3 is CASQPRASGSNEQFF. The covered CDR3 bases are TGTGCCAGCCAACCTAGGGCTAGCGGGAGCAATGAG. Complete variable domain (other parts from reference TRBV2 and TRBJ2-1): EPEVTQTPSHQVTQMGQEVILRCVPISNHLYFYWYRQILGQKVEFLVSFYNNEISEKSEIFDDQFSVERPDGSNFTLKIRSTKLEDSAMYFCASQPRASGSNEQFFGPGTRLTVL.

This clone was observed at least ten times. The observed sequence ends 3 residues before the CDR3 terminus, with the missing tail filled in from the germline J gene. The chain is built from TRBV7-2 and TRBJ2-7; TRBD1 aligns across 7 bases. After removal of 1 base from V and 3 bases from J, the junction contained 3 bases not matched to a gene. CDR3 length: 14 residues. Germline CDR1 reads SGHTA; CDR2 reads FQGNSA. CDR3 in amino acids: CASSLEGTVYEQYF. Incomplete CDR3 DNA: TGTGCCAGCAGCTTAGAGGGGACAGTCTACGAG.

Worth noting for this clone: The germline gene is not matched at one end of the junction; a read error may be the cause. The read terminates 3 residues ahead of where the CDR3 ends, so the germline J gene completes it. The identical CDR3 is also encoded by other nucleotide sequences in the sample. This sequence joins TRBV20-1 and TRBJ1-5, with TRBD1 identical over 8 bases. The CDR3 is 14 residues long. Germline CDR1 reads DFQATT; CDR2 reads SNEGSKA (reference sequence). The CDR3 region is CSARDNRGNQPQHF. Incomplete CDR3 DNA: TGCAGTGCCAGAGATAACAGGGGGAATCAGCCC.

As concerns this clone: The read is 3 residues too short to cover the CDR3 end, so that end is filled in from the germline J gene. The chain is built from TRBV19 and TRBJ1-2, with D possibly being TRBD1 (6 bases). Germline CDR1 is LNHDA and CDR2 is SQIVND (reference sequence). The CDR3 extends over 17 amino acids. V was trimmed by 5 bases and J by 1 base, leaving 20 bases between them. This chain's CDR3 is CASSGDTPLLFNYGYTF. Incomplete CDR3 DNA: TGTGCCAGTAGTGGGGACACCCCGCTTCTATTTAACTATGGC.

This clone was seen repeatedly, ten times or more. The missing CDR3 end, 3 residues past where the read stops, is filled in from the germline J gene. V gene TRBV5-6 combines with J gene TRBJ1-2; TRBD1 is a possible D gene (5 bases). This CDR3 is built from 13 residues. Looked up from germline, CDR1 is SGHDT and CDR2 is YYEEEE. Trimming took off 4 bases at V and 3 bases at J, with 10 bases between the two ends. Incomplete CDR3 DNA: TGTGCCAGCAGCCGGTGGGGGGACTATGGC. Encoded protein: CASSRWGDYG. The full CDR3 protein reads CASSRWGDYGYTF.

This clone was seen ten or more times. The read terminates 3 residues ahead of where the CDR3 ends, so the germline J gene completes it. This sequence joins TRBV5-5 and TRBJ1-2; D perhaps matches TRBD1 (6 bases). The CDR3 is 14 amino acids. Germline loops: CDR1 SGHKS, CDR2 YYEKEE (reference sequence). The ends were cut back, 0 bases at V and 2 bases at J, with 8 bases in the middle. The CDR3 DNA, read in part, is TGTGCCAGCAGCTTGGTACAGGGAAACTATGGC. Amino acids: CASSLVQGNYG. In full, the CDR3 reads CASSLVQGNYGYTF.

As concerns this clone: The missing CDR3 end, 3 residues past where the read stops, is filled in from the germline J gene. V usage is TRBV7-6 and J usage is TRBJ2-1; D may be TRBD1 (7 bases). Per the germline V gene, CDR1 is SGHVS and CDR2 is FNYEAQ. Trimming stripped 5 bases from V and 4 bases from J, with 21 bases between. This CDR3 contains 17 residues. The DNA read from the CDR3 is TGTGCCAGCAGCCCCCGCGGGACAGAAGAGGCTTACAATGAG. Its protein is CASSPRGTEEAYNE. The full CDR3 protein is CASSPRGTEEAYNEQFF. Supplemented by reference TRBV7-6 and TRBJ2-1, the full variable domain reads GAGVSQSPRYKVTKRGQDVALRCDPISGHVSLYWYRQALGQGPEFLTYFNYEAQQDKSGLPNDRFSAERPEGSISTLTIQRTEQRDSAMYRCASSPRGTEEAYNEQFFGPGTRLTVL.